Described below is a single TCR beta chain sequence and its context. Its antigen is as yet unknown. This record belongs to a study of T cell responses to AZD1222 COVID-19 vaccine. The CDR3 totals 15 residues. Germline CDR1 and CDR2: LGHNA and YSLEER. Losses at the gene ends were 1 base for V and 0 bases for J; bases not matched to a gene: 2. Only in-frame clones appear in the TCRdb table, and some are missing; sequencing was by immunoSEQ multiplex PCR. The table shows 100,000 to 120,000 clones, with around 80% occurring only once. Study-level results: Nearly half of spike-specific TCRs reportedly target unmutated variant regions. Repertoire sampling was restricted to post-peak T cell response timepoints. Spike-specific TCR depth and breadth grew after two AZD1222 doses.

The input for sequencing was peripheral blood, taken on day 0 of AZD1222 vaccination. The genes are TRBV4-3 and TRBJ1-2; TRBD1 matches 7 bases. This receptor was taken from an adult in good health. The CDR3 region has the DNA TGCGCCAGCAGCCAAGGACAGGGCTCTAACTATGGCTACACCTTC. It codes for CASSQGQGSNYGYTF.